The subject of this entry is one TCR beta chain. The data were taken from a study of blood T cell repertoires in COVID-19. About the research overall: The United States, Italy and Spain were the sources of the acute and convalescent COVID-19 samples. T cells, B-cell-depleted T cells, or PBMCs supplied cDNA or gDNA.

V dropped 1 base and J dropped 3 bases, with 22 bases sitting between them. Germline V lookup: CDR1 LGHDT, CDR2 YNNKEL (reference sequence). CDR3 length equals 18 residues. Sequencing used immunoSEQ multiplex PCR; TCRdb keeps in-frame clones, though not all of them. The sample consists of 190,000 or so clones, over 75% of them appearing once. The TCR sequence derives from a man between 50 and 59 years old who had recovered from COVID-19. The rearrangement uses TRBV3-1 (or the pseudogene TRBV3-2) and TRBJ2-7; tentative D call: TRBD1 (5 bases). Material for sequencing was peripheral blood. CDR3 in amino acids: CASSQVGWGTPKNYEQYF. The CDR3 nucleotides read TGTGCCAGCAGCCAAGTAGGGTGGGGCACCCCAAAGAACTACGAGCAGTACTTC.